This T cell receptor (beta chain) was captured in a study of cytomegalovirus exposure and HLA in healthy donors (dated 2017 in TCRdb). Regarding the research as a whole: In an earlier analysis of several hundred of the donors, roughly 300 Gb of sequence data and roughly 100 million unique TCR beta sequences from 150 million to 200 million T cells were reported. An early release covering more than 500 HLA-typed donors comprised roughly 300 gigabases of sequencing data and tens of millions of unique TCR sequences. The genetic ancestry cluster associated with self-reported Caucasian donors included roughly 84% of the 300 to 400 genotyped donors. The aim of the study was to test whether cataloging public T cell receptors could identify signatures of past pathogen exposure. The T cell repertoires of about 700 subjects were profiled by immunosequencing and related to cytomegalovirus serostatus. A separate validation cohort of more than 100 different subjects was used in addition to the roughly 640-subject first cohort. The study combined high-throughput TCR immunosequencing, statistical association of individual TCRs with disease status, and machine learning to predict cytomegalovirus infection status. To study patterns of TCR occurrence, a later analysis re-analyzed previously published TCR beta repertoires from 500 to 850 donors and added high-resolution HLA genotyping. The later analysis used no new phenotypic data to find candidate immune exposures, relying instead on TCR beta sequences and their occurrence across donors. To decide whether each TCR beta V gene segment behaved as functional or pseudogenic, an earlier analysis of some 580 of the donors relied on high-throughput TCR beta sequencing. Donor age, sex, ethnicity and CMV serostatus were compiled together with the repertoire data. In a later genetic analysis, genome-wide SNP genotypes for about three fifths of the roughly 670 donors were used, and that subset was treated as a discovery cohort. All discovery cohort repertoires had been generated using a single sequencing platform. HLA typing covered class I and class II loci at four-digit resolution. The number of donors typed differed by locus, with about 629-640 for A, B, C, DRB1 and DQB1, roughly 520 for DQA1, 600 to 610 for DPA1, and over 400 for DPB1. A handful of DR-DQ haplotypes were handled as single units for association and clustering because linkage in the cohort was strong. Among a few hundred genotyped donors of the cohort, an average of about 240,000 unique TCR beta nucleotide sequences were sequenced per donor, roughly 20% of them non-productive. Here is what the overall study found, with its caveats: Broadly in line with IMGT annotations, most TCR beta V segments showed up in productive rearrangements about 87% or about 30% of the time in an earlier analysis of roughly 590 of the donors. In a later analysis, most CMV-associated TCR beta chains were found to appear HLA-restricted, with HLA associations seemingly driven largely by CMV exposure. A further reported finding was that TCR beta sequences accurately predicted the HLA-A and HLA-B alleles for most subjects in the first cohort. Only TCR beta chains were sequenced in this cohort, and the absence of alpha or paired-chain data limited detectable features. HLA typing was unavailable for some donors at each locus, so association tests used only the typed subset. Compared with the roughly 700-donor mean, donors in an Asian-associated ancestry cluster had fewer N-insertions in productive TCRs, according to a later genetic analysis. In a later analysis, HLA-associated TCR beta chains showed more clonal expansion and lower generation probabilities than non-associated chains that were equally common. Correlated functional status among segregating V segments might be attributable to linkage disequilibrium, but an unknown experimental factor could not be ruled out. In a later analysis, the rate of TCR association differed among HLA loci, with DRB1 alleles having the most associated TCRs and HLA-C alleles having the fewest. In a later analysis, around 17,000 TCR beta sequences were associated with specific HLA alleles at a false discovery rate of 0.05. The classifier was reported to diagnose cytomegalovirus status with high specificity and sensitivity in both the original cohort and the validation cohort. The earlier analysis of around 600 of the donors excluded roughly 16 rarely observed V segments, including chromosome 9 orphons, because counts were too low. A cluster of highly shared sequence variants was judged likely to be a technical artifact of the sequencing pipeline. The presence/absence analyses assumed that sequencing depth was roughly uniform across donors, and that assumption may not be true. The study listed 150 to 200 TCR beta chains as associated with cytomegalovirus. When HLA alleles, especially DR and DQ, strongly co-occurred, TCR associations were difficult to assign to individual alleles. A later analysis reported that several top co-occurrence clusters appeared linked to parvovirus B19, influenza, CMV and Epstein-Barr virus. It was suggested by the authors that the approach could potentially be generalized to other disease states and immunological phenotypes. Some IMGT-functional V segments, including TRBV6-2 and TRBV6-3, could not be told apart with the 87-base-pair reads, so those segments were excluded. For the cohort, immune exposure information was limited to CMV serostatus. Most TCR sequences were observed very rarely across donors, whereas some public TCRs were present in many individuals. A few of the identified cytomegalovirus-associated TCR beta chains were confirmed in vitro to be specific for cytomegalovirus antigens. A later genetic analysis associated a missense DCLRE1C variant with V-gene and J-gene trimming of TCR beta chains, and an independent cohort replicated the association.

On this clone: The target of this receptor is not known.

The cohort was made up of several hundred healthy bone marrow donors. At the time of sampling, all cohort members were nominally healthy, though unrecorded immune exposures were likely present. The donor tested CMV seronegative and was one of the 352 seronegative cohort members. Each donor provided a peripheral blood sample, and peripheral blood mononuclear cells were used for TCR beta sequencing. Genomic DNA was extracted from the blood cell samples with the Qiagen DNeasy Blood Extraction Kit. From a lookup of the germline V gene, CDR1 and CDR2 are MDHEN and SYDVKM. Spanning cysteine to phenylalanine, the CDR3 consists of 11 amino acids. Only CDR3 DNA remains: 33 bases, in frame from the first base. Deletion took 7 bases off V and 9 bases off J, with a span of 10 bases between the germline ends. Library preparation used the immunoSEQ multiplex PCR assay. A mixture of 60 forward primers for TCR Vbeta segments and 13 reverse primers for TCR Jbeta segments was used in the multiplex PCR. The CDR3 region of rearranged TCR beta genes was amplified from genomic DNA by a multiplex PCR assay. The Illumina HiSeq System was used to sequence the amplified TCR beta libraries as 87-base-pair reads. On the authors' methods: Across the 500 to 850 repertoires, a later analysis counted tens of millions of unique TCR beta chains, roughly 11 million of which were shared by at least two donors. Raw reads were error-corrected and collapsed into unique sequences with a nearest-neighbor algorithm that merged closely related sequences to remove PCR and sequencing errors. Alignment of CDR3 sequences to IMGT reference sequences was used to assign V, D and J gene segments. For a sequence to be retained, a match of at least six nucleotides to both a V gene segment and a J gene segment was required. A rearrangement counted as productive if the CDR3 had no stop codons and remained in frame with V and J, and every other rearrangement counted as non-productive. Following IMGT convention, CDR3 was defined as the stretch from the second conserved V-encoded cysteine up to the conserved J-encoded phenylalanine. The earlier analysis of about 530 of the donors excluded any sequence lacking an unambiguous match to a single V gene segment. In an earlier analysis of around 590 of the donors, a V segment was called functional when productive rearrangements were above 56.7%, and segregating when the standard deviation between donors exceeded 5%. To diagnose cytomegalovirus status from the catalog of TCR beta chain sequences, a statistical classification framework was built. V and J gene assignment, in a later analysis, came from comparing TCR nucleotide sequences with IMGT/GENE-DB human TR gene sequences. In a later analysis, CDR3 sequences and most-parsimonious VDJ recombination scenarios were assigned using the TCRdist pipeline. In a later analysis, each TCR beta chain was defined by its CDR3 amino acid sequence together with its V-gene family, and reads lacking a unique V-gene family were excluded. To address suspected cross-contamination and a sequencing artifact, a later analysis removed under 600 highly shared, low-generation-probability nucleotide sequences. For each public chain, a later analysis derived a clonal expansion index from normalized ranks of inferred template counts within each repertoire. Generation probabilities in a later analysis came from a VDJ recombination model fitted to out-of-frame rearrangements, and those results were checked against IGoR. In a later analysis, TCR-TCR, TCR-HLA and TCR-CMV co-occurrence was scored with hypergeometric tests, and a repertoire-size bias correction was applied to TCR pairs. A later analysis estimated false discovery rates by permuting HLA or CMV assignments 20 times. In a later analysis, co-occurring TCRs were grouped with DBSCAN, and TCRdist sequence similarity was added when clustering was performed within HLA-allele-positive subsets. Repertoires with fewer than 30,000 or more than 120,000 public chains, plus five repertoires with anomalous nucleotide sharing, were excluded from co-occurrence clustering. TCRdb holds this immuneACCESS table with in-frame rearrangements only. Some clones are missing; in checked studies, unresolved V genes explain under half, and the rest has no known cause. V, J and clone size are those of that table, while D and trimming were read from the DNA. This sample's listing comprises approximately 150,000 clones. The ten largest clonotypes hold around 1.5% of the sample.

This TCR derives from a woman aged 45-65 years in good health and CMV-seronegative. The sequence links TRBV28 to TRBJ1-5, with an unclear D gene assignment. Source material: PBMCs. The CDR3 protein: CASTLRGPQHF. The DNA sequence is given as TGTGCCAGCACCCTACGTGGGCCCCAGCATTTT.